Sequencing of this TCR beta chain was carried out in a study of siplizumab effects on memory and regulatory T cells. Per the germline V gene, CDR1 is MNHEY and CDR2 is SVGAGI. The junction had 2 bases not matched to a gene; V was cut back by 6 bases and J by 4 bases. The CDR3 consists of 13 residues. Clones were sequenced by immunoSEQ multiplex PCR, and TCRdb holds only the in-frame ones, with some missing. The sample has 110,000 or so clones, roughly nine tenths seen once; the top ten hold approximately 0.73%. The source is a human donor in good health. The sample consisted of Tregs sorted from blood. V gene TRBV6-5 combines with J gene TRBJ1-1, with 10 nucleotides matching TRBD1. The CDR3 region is CASRRTGGTEAFF. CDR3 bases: TGTGCCAGCAGGAGGACAGGGGGCACTGAAGCTTTCTTT.